This T cell receptor (beta chain) was identified during a study of blood T cell repertoires in COVID-19. Study details: Material from acute and convalescent COVID-19 was sourced from the United States, Italy and Spain.

CDR1 SGHRS and CDR2 YFSETQ come from the germline V gene. The V gene lost 0 bases and the J gene lost 0 bases, with 10 bases spanning the gap. This CDR3 region has 16 residues. Per the study methods: The assay estimated nucleated cells by amplifying reference gene primers. Using immunoSEQ multiplex PCR, the repertoire was profiled, and TCRdb retains in-frame clones only, with some absent. V, J and clone size were drawn from that table, and D and trimming were deduced from the DNA. The table has about 210,000 clones, approximately 84% seen once; the top ten hold about 5%. This chain joins TRBV5-1 and TRBJ2-1; D may be TRBD2 (6 bases). The origin of this receptor is a woman aged 80 or over with acute or convalescent COVID-19. The sequencing input was peripheral blood. The CDR3 sequence is CASSLEPGSSYNEQFF. The CDR3 coding sequence is TGCGCCAGCAGCTTGGAACCCGGGAGCTCCTACAATGAGCAGTTCTTC.